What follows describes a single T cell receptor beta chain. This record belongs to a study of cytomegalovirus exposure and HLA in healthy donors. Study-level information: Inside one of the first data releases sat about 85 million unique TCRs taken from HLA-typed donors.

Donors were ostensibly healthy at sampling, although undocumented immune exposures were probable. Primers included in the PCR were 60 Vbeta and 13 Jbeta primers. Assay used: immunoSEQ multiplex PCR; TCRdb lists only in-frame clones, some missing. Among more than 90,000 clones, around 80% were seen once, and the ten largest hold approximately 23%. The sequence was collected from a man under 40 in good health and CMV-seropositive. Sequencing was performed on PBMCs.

The CDR3 protein is CASSMWVSGGTDTQYF. As DNA, the CDR3 is TGTGCCAGTAGTATGTGGGTGAGCGGGGGCACAGATACGCAGTATTTT. The chain employs TRBV19 and TRBJ2-3, with 7 bases lining up with TRBD2. This CDR3 is built from 16 residues. Germline V lookup: CDR1 LNHDA, CDR2 SQIVND (reference sequence). With 3 bases clipped from V and 1 base from J, the junction kept 7 bases outside the gene matches.